This entry concerns a single T cell receptor (beta chain). It lacks a known antigen. There are no base qualities to consult, and no much larger clone falls within one base. The record originates from a study of low-dose radiotherapy and immunotherapy resistance in tumors (dated by TCRdb to between 2021 and 2024). Some background on the complete study: Patients in Cohort 1 were given 0.5 Gy per fraction every 2 weeks, and the prescribed total PTV dose was 6.5 Gy. Cohort 2 received 1 Gy per fraction every two weeks, with a total of 13 Gy over 26 weeks. Patients were given nivolumab as a 240 mg flat dose every two weeks and ipilimumab at 1 mg/kg every six weeks, with both drugs delivered intravenously. Every two weeks, patients got intravenous cyclophosphamide at 200 mg/m2, given one day ahead of each radiation and immunotherapy administration. Patients took aspirin 300 mg orally once daily for four cycles, starting on cycle 1 day 1. No randomization into treatment groups was done for the people taking part in the trial. Eight patients were included in the translational analysis: three from the first dose cohort and the first five from the second dose cohort.

Sequencing took place on an Illumina HiSeq 2500. First-strand cDNA was synthesized using Superscript III and a set of TRAV- and TRBV-specific primers, so that both TCRalpha and TCRbeta chains were covered. TCRs were amplified with Phusion for about 21 PCR cycles, with a constant-region primer paired with the adapter attached to the V primers. Amplification of the isolated mRNA was done with the MessageAmp II aRNA Amplification Kit, which involved an approximately 15-hour in vitro transcription at 37 degrees C. mRNA for TCR sequencing was isolated with the Dynabeads mRNA DIRECT Purification Kit. Indexed Illumina adapters were added in a second Phusion PCR of about 26 cycles, and the PCR products were purified with AMPure XP beads. The authors' pipeline ran thus. Custom Perl scripts were used to pool TCR sequences that encoded the same protein, to remove out-of-frame sequences, and to calculate the abundance of each clonotype. The analysis excluded TCR sequences that were supported by just one read. The metrics used to describe the repertoires included Shannon entropy, Gini index, clonality, richness, and the frequency of TCRs shared between repertoires. Through fastp at Q25 and MiXCR, TCRdb rebuilt clones from the public reads, retaining in-frame beta chains. Every entry covers one CDR3 protein and lists the most common genes and DNA from its rows. These V and J calls originate from TCRdb's pipeline instead of the authors' own analysis. In this sample the table shows tens of thousands of distinct CDR3 sequences, about a third of which occur a single time. Around 10% of the sample is in the top ten clones.

The CDR3 starts with the cysteine, ends with the phenylalanine, and has 14 residues. Solely the CDR3 DNA is kept, with 42 bases framed from the first base. Reading the germline V gene gives CDR1 MDHEN and CDR2 SYDVKM. V and J are truncated by 6 bases and 2 bases respectively, leaving an intervening sequence of 12 bases. This specimen's time point label, per the study, means: before trial treatment. Donors were enrolled in RACIN, a single-arm phase I dose-escalation trial combining nivolumab, ipilimumab, aspirin, low-dose cyclophosphamide and low-dose radiotherapy. To be eligible, a patient needed to have an advanced solid tumor that was TIL-negative.

In this chain, TRBV28 is recombined with TRBJ2-3, with an unclear D gene assignment. The clonotype comes from a female donor with ovarian cancer. The material was PBMCs, obtained before treatment. The CDR3 corresponds to CASSLGRTTDTQYF. The sequenced DNA: TGTGCCAGCAGCCTAGGGCGTACCACAGATACGCAGTATTTT.